The rows below give T cell receptor beta chains drawn from one sample of a study of molecular identifiers for immune sequencing clone quantification. TCRdb re-called the PCR reads through MiXCR, storing one row per CDR3 protein. The table lists about 640,000 distinct CDR3 sequences, just under 20% of them singletons. Sequencing was performed on naive CD8+ T cells from blood, with Jurkat cell RNA spiked in. These TCRs come from a human donor in good health. Some libraries in this study had Jurkat cell RNA spiked in. CDR3s include the opening cysteine and the closing phenylalanine or tryptophan. Each record gives: clone size, V gene, D gene, J gene, CDR3 protein, CDR3 DNA. The D gene is left open where the match is weak. Size is omitted from some rows. Given values are once, few, many or a class for expanded clones.

abundance: few
v_gene: TRBV5-8
d_gene: TRBD1
j_gene: TRBJ2-1
CDR3aa: CASSLVISGTVPYNEQFF
CDR3nt: TGTGCCAGCAGCTTGGTAATTTCTGGGACAGTGCCCTACAATGAGCAGTTCTTC

abundance: .
v_gene: TRBV5-3
d_gene: .
j_gene: TRBJ2-7
CDR3aa: CASSPTPYPYEQYF
CDR3nt: TGTGCCAGCAGCCCCACTCCCTACCCCTACGAGCAGTACTTC

abundance: few
v_gene: TRBV29-1
d_gene: .
j_gene: TRBJ2-7
CDR3aa: CSVGLGLTHEQYF
CDR3nt: TGCAGCGTTGGTTTGGGGTTGACCCACGAGCAGTACTTC

abundance: many
v_gene: TRBV4-1
d_gene: .
j_gene: TRBJ2-3
CDR3aa: CASSPRTTRHTDTQYF
CDR3nt: TGCGCCAGCAGCCCGCGCACGACGAGGCACACAGATACGCAGTATTTT

abundance: many
v_gene: TRBV4-2
d_gene: .
j_gene: TRBJ2-2
CDR3aa: CASSQDVGELFF
CDR3nt: TGTGCCAGCAGCCAAGACGTCGGGGAGCTGTTTTTT

abundance: many
v_gene: TRBV9
d_gene: .
j_gene: TRBJ2-7
CDR3aa: CASSVGGAPSSYEQYF
CDR3nt: TGTGCCAGCAGCGTAGGGGGGGCGCCCAGCTCCTACGAGCAGTACTTC

abundance: many
v_gene: TRBV20-1
d_gene: .
j_gene: TRBJ2-3
CDR3aa: CSARFSLARVDTQYF
CDR3nt: TGCAGTGCTAGATTTTCGCTGGCTCGGGTAGATACGCAGTATTTT

abundance: many
v_gene: TRBV5-5
d_gene: .
j_gene: TRBJ2-7
CDR3aa: CASSLGGLPYEQYF
CDR3nt: TGTGCCAGCAGCTTGGGGGGCCTTCCCTACGAGCAGTACTTC

abundance: .
v_gene: TRBV7-2
d_gene: TRBD2
j_gene: TRBJ2-1
CDR3aa: CASSLAGGTSGRGNEQFF
CDR3nt: TGTGCCAGCAGCTTAGCCGGAGGGACTAGCGGGAGGGGCAATGAGCAGTTCTTC

abundance: few
v_gene: TRBV7-6
d_gene: TRBD1
j_gene: TRBJ2-2
CDR3aa: CASSLGFPQGDTGELFF
CDR3nt: TGTGCCAGCAGCTTAGGGTTCCCGCAGGGGGACACCGGGGAGCTGTTTTTT

abundance: many
v_gene: TRBV6-5
d_gene: .
j_gene: TRBJ1-4
CDR3aa: CASSLQGRTNEKLFF
CDR3nt: TGTGCCAGCAGTTTGCAGGGGCGAACTAATGAAAAACTGTTTTTT

abundance: many
v_gene: TRBV20-1
d_gene: TRBD2
j_gene: TRBJ2-7
CDR3aa: CSADLLREGGYEQYF
CDR3nt: TGCAGTGCTGACCTCTTGCGGGAGGGCGGCTACGAGCAGTACTTC

abundance: .
v_gene: TRBV4-1
d_gene: .
j_gene: TRBJ2-7
CDR3aa: CASSQEKGQQYEQYF
CDR3nt: TGCGCCAGCAGCCAAGAGAAAGGACAGCAATACGAGCAGTACTTC

abundance: many
v_gene: TRBV9
d_gene: .
j_gene: TRBJ1-3
CDR3aa: CASSPEDGNTIYF
CDR3nt: TGTGCCAGCAGCCCAGAAGACGGAAACACCATATATTTT

abundance: many
v_gene: TRBV7-9
d_gene: .
j_gene: TRBJ2-7
CDR3aa: CASSMGHANYEQYF
CDR3nt: TGTGCCAGCAGCATGGGACACGCCAACTACGAGCAGTACTTC

abundance: many
v_gene: TRBV7-6
d_gene: .
j_gene: TRBJ2-1
CDR3aa: CASSLADVVHNEQFF
CDR3nt: TGTGCCAGCAGCTTAGCTGACGTAGTCCACAATGAGCAGTTCTTC

abundance: few
v_gene: TRBV7-9
d_gene: .
j_gene: TRBJ1-1
CDR3aa: CTSSLGNLNTEAFF
CDR3nt: TGTACCAGCAGCTTAGGGAACTTGAACACTGAAGCTTTCTTT

abundance: many
v_gene: TRBV12-3/TRBV12-4
d_gene: .
j_gene: TRBJ2-1
CDR3aa: CASNWEGVDNEQFF
CDR3nt: TGTGCCAGCAATTGGGAAGGGGTGGACAATGAGCAGTTCTTC

abundance: few
v_gene: TRBV7-2
d_gene: TRBD2
j_gene: TRBJ2-4
CDR3aa: CASSFGLAGGSENIQYF
CDR3nt: TGTGCCAGCAGCTTCGGACTAGCGGGGGGGAGCGAAAACATTCAGTACTTC

abundance: many
v_gene: TRBV7-6
d_gene: TRBD1
j_gene: TRBJ1-4
CDR3aa: CASSSLDRGELFF
CDR3nt: TGTGCCAGCAGCTCCTTAGACAGGGGAGAACTGTTTTTT

abundance: .
v_gene: TRBV6-1
d_gene: .
j_gene: TRBJ2-1
CDR3aa: CASRSRGDEFF
CDR3nt: TGTGCCAGTCGCAGCAGGGGGGATGAGTTCTTC

abundance: .
v_gene: TRBV4-1
d_gene: TRBD1
j_gene: TRBJ2-7
CDR3aa: CASSQAAAGGAAREQYF
CDR3nt: TGCGCCAGCAGCCAAGCAGCTGCAGGGGGCGCGGCAAGAGAGCAGTACTTC

abundance: few
v_gene: TRBV19
d_gene: .
j_gene: TRBJ1-1
CDR3aa: CASSIDFTGRNEAFF
CDR3nt: TGTGCCAGTAGTATAGATTTTACAGGGAGAAATGAAGCTTTCTTT

abundance: many
v_gene: TRBV5-4
d_gene: TRBD1
j_gene: TRBJ2-1
CDR3aa: CASSTGTGWTSYNEQFF
CDR3nt: TGTGCCAGCAGCACCGGGACAGGATGGACCTCCTACAATGAGCAGTTCTTC

abundance: many
v_gene: TRBV20-1
d_gene: .
j_gene: TRBJ2-7
CDR3aa: CSATPDGGLGDEQYF
CDR3nt: TGCAGTGCTACTCCGGACGGTGGGTTGGGGGACGAGCAGTACTTC

abundance: .
v_gene: TRBV13
d_gene: .
j_gene: TRBJ1-6
CDR3aa: CASSLGLQGPNSPLHF
CDR3nt: TGTGCCAGCAGCCTGGGTCTCCAGGGACCTAATTCACCCCTCCACTTT

abundance: many
v_gene: TRBV7-9
d_gene: .
j_gene: TRBJ1-1
CDR3aa: CASSFLEVFF
CDR3nt: TGTGCCAGCAGCTTCCTAGAAGTTTTCTTT

abundance: many
v_gene: TRBV9
d_gene: .
j_gene: TRBJ1-1
CDR3aa: CASSRTASGDTEAFF
CDR3nt: TGTGCCAGCAGCAGAACAGCGTCTGGAGACACTGAAGCTTTCTTT

abundance: many
v_gene: TRBV6-2/TRBV6-3
d_gene: .
j_gene: TRBJ1-5
CDR3aa: CASSLSREGNQPQHF
CDR3nt: TGTGCCAGCAGCCTCTCCAGGGAGGGCAATCAGCCCCAGCATTTT

abundance: many
v_gene: TRBV7-2
d_gene: .
j_gene: TRBJ2-7
CDR3aa: CASSPRDYEQYF
CDR3nt: TGTGCCAGCAGCCCCAGGGACTACGAGCAGTACTTC

abundance: .
v_gene: TRBV5-3
d_gene: .
j_gene: TRBJ2-7
CDR3aa: CASSFDWYTYEQYF
CDR3nt: TGTGCCAGCAGCTTTGACTGGTATACCTACGAGCAGTACTTC

abundance: .
v_gene: TRBV7-9
d_gene: .
j_gene: TRBJ1-1
CDR3aa: CASSLRPESTEAFF
CDR3nt: TGTGCCAGCAGCTTACGGCCAGAGAGCACTGAAGCTTTCTTT

abundance: many
v_gene: TRBV6-2/TRBV6-3
d_gene: .
j_gene: TRBJ2-7
CDR3aa: CASSSTGNGVHYEQYF
CDR3nt: TGTGCCAGCAGCTCTACAGGGAACGGGGTTCACTACGAGCAGTACTTC

abundance: many
v_gene: TRBV11-2
d_gene: .
j_gene: TRBJ2-7
CDR3aa: CASSSPGSVSWEQYF
CDR3nt: TGTGCCAGCAGCTCCCCGGGGTCCGTCTCGTGGGAGCAGTACTTC

abundance: .
v_gene: TRBV24-1
d_gene: .
j_gene: TRBJ2-5
CDR3aa: CATSGSLGLETQYF
CDR3nt: TGTGCCACCAGTGGTTCCCTTGGTTTAGAGACCCAGTACTTC

abundance: many
v_gene: TRBV19
d_gene: .
j_gene: TRBJ1-1
CDR3aa: CASHLAVNTEAFF
CDR3nt: TGTGCCAGTCACCTGGCGGTGAACACTGAAGCTTTCTTT

abundance: few
v_gene: TRBV19
d_gene: .
j_gene: TRBJ1-6
CDR3aa: CASSIILGSGNSPLHF
CDR3nt: TGTGCCAGTAGTATTATTCTGGGATCCGGGAATTCACCCCTCCACTTT

abundance: few
v_gene: TRBV27
d_gene: .
j_gene: TRBJ2-7
CDR3aa: CASRQASGDDEQYF
CDR3nt: TGTGCCAGCAGGCAAGCTTCAGGGGATGACGAGCAGTACTTC

abundance: many
v_gene: TRBV30
d_gene: .
j_gene: TRBJ2-1
CDR3aa: CAWSLDLYNEQFF
CDR3nt: TGTGCCTGGAGTTTAGACCTCTACAATGAGCAGTTCTTC

abundance: .
v_gene: TRBV5-6
d_gene: TRBD2
j_gene: TRBJ2-7
CDR3aa: CASSYGEGEQYF
CDR3nt: TGTGCCAGCAGCTACGGGGAGGGCGAGCAGTACTTC

abundance: many
v_gene: TRBV2
d_gene: .
j_gene: TRBJ2-3
CDR3aa: CASSVPLVVHTDTQYF
CDR3nt: TGTGCCAGCAGTGTTCCGCTAGTGGTCCACACAGATACGCAGTATTTT

abundance: many
v_gene: TRBV6-5
d_gene: TRBD2
j_gene: TRBJ2-7
CDR3aa: CASSALAGGVYEQYF
CDR3nt: TGTGCCAGCAGCGCACTAGCGGGGGGCGTATACGAGCAGTACTTC

abundance: many
v_gene: TRBV11-2
d_gene: .
j_gene: TRBJ1-5
CDR3aa: CASSIWANQPQHF
CDR3nt: TGTGCCAGCAGCATATGGGCAAATCAGCCCCAGCATTTT

abundance: many
v_gene: TRBV14
d_gene: .
j_gene: TRBJ2-3
CDR3aa: CASSQEGRDAGRDTQYF
CDR3nt: TGTGCCAGCAGCCAAGAGGGCCGGGACGCAGGCAGGGATACGCAGTATTTT

abundance: .
v_gene: TRBV11-3
d_gene: TRBD1
j_gene: TRBJ2-7
CDR3aa: CASSSQTDRGESYEQYF
CDR3nt: TGTGCCAGCAGCTCACAGACGGACAGGGGGGAATCCTACGAGCAGTACTTC

abundance: many
v_gene: TRBV7-9
d_gene: .
j_gene: TRBJ1-2
CDR3aa: CASSLGPPNGYTF
CDR3nt: TGTGCCAGCAGCCTAGGCCCACCCAATGGCTACACCTTC

abundance: many
v_gene: TRBV21-1
d_gene: .
j_gene: TRBJ2-7
CDR3aa: CASSSRKQGHPYEQYF
CDR3nt: TGTGCCAGCAGCAGCAGAAAACAGGGCCACCCTTACGAGCAGTACTTC

abundance: many
v_gene: TRBV7-9
d_gene: TRBD2
j_gene: TRBJ2-7
CDR3aa: CASSSGTSKEQYF
CDR3nt: TGTGCCAGCAGCTCCGGGACTAGTAAAGAGCAGTACTTC

abundance: .
v_gene: TRBV15
d_gene: .
j_gene: TRBJ1-1
CDR3aa: CATSREQDRYNEAFF
CDR3nt: TGTGCCACCAGCAGAGAACAAGACAGATACAATGAAGCTTTCTTT

abundance: many
v_gene: TRBV5-5
d_gene: TRBD1
j_gene: TRBJ2-7
CDR3aa: CASSLEGQHSYEQYF
CDR3nt: TGTGCCAGCAGCTTGGAGGGACAGCACTCCTACGAGCAGTACTTC

abundance: .
v_gene: TRBV20-1
d_gene: TRBD1
j_gene: TRBJ2-2
CDR3aa: CSAREDRSTGELFF
CDR3nt: TGCAGTGCTAGGGAGGACAGGTCCACCGGGGAGCTGTTTTTT

abundance: .
v_gene: TRBV5-6
d_gene: .
j_gene: TRBJ2-7
CDR3aa: CASSLEGCYEQYF
CDR3nt: TGTGCCAGCAGCTTAGAAGGCTGCTACGAGCAGTACTTC

abundance: .
v_gene: TRBV7-9
d_gene: .
j_gene: TRBJ2-1
CDR3aa: CASSLTGTNEQFF
CDR3nt: TGTGCCAGCAGCCTCACAGGAACCAATGAGCAGTTCTTC

abundance: .
v_gene: TRBV6-2/TRBV6-3
d_gene: .
j_gene: TRBJ2-7
CDR3aa: CASSYQGGSYEQYF
CDR3nt: TGTGCCAGCAGTTACCAAGGCGGCTCCTACGAGCAGTACTTC

abundance: many
v_gene: TRBV29-1
d_gene: .
j_gene: TRBJ2-1
CDR3aa: CSVEGWQTVYNEQFF
CDR3nt: TGCAGCGTTGAAGGGTGGCAGACAGTTTACAATGAGCAGTTCTTC

abundance: few
v_gene: TRBV19
d_gene: .
j_gene: TRBJ2-1
CDR3aa: CASSIGARGYNEQFF
CDR3nt: TGTGCCAGTAGTATAGGCGCCAGGGGCTACAATGAGCAGTTCTTC

abundance: many
v_gene: TRBV24-1
d_gene: .
j_gene: TRBJ2-1
CDR3aa: CATSDFPRDPYNEQFF
CDR3nt: TGTGCCACCAGTGATTTCCCCAGGGACCCCTACAATGAGCAGTTCTTC

abundance: .
v_gene: TRBV19
d_gene: .
j_gene: TRBJ1-1
CDR3aa: CASKDRTEAFF
CDR3nt: TGTGCCAGTAAAGATCGGACTGAAGCTTTCTTT

abundance: .
v_gene: TRBV4-1
d_gene: .
j_gene: TRBJ2-1
CDR3aa: CASSQDLGGPYNEQFF
CDR3nt: TGCGCCAGCAGCCAAGATTTGGGGGGGCCCTACAATGAGCAGTTCTTC

abundance: many
v_gene: TRBV29-1
d_gene: .
j_gene: TRBJ1-2
CDR3aa: CSVEEAHLANYGYTF
CDR3nt: TGCAGCGTTGAAGAGGCTCACTTAGCTAACTATGGCTACACCTTC